Shown below are 18 T cell receptor beta chains from a single sample sequenced in a study of blood T cell repertoires in COVID-19. Method: immunoSEQ multiplex PCR; TCRdb's copy keeps in-frame clones and lacks some. The sample holds 150,000 to 200,000 clones, roughly 77% seen once. The sequencing sample was made of PBMCs or T cells enriched from blood (not recorded which). The receptors here all came from a woman between 45 and 60 years old with acute COVID-19.

A note on this clone: The sample carries other DNA sequences with the same CDR3. J is TRBJ1-2 and V is TRBV18, with 9 nucleotides matching TRBD1. V was pared by 6 bases and J by 6 bases, with 5 bases of the junction left unmatched. The CDR3 sequence is 13 residues long. The germline V gene has CDR1 KGHSH and CDR2 LQKENI. The CDR3 region is CASSPGQGNGYTF. DNA of the CDR3: TGTGCCAGCTCCCCGGGACAGGGAAATGGCTACACCTTC.

The V and J genes are TRBV19 and TRBJ2-3; 7 bases map to TRBD2. This CDR3 has 15 amino acids. CDR1 and CDR2 (germline): LNHDA, SQIVND (reference sequence). The V segment lost 4 bases and the J segment 1 base; nucleotides outside the gene matches: 5. CDR3 sequence reads: CASSKWLAGTDTQYF. Here the CDR3 DNA reads TGTGCCAGTAGTAAGTGGCTAGCGGGCACAGATACGCAGTATTTT.

In its sample, this clone was seen a few times. CDR3: CASSPPWDRGYGYTF. CDR3 nucleotides: TGCGCCAGCAGCCCCCCTTGGGACAGGGGGTATGGCTACACCTTC. The V gene is TRBV4-1, the J gene TRBJ1-2; TRBD1 matches at 11 bases. CDR1 is MGHRA, CDR2 YSYEKL, per germline. This CDR3 is 15 amino acids long. After removal of 4 bases from V and 5 bases from J, the junction contained 6 bases not matched to a gene.

For the CDR3, the DNA is TGTGCCAGCAGCTCCCGGGACAGGGGTGGAGCAGGAGGGGAGCTGTTTTTT. It specifies CASSSRDRGGAGGELFF. V and J are TRBV3-1 (or the pseudogene TRBV3-2) and TRBJ2-2, with 10 bases that match TRBD1. Germline assignment: CDR1 LGHDT and CDR2 YNNKEL (reference sequence). Trimming cost V 5 bases and J 8 bases; bases outside gene matches: 14. The CDR3 covers 17 residues.

V usage is TRBV3-1 (or the pseudogene TRBV3-2) and J usage is TRBJ1-5; weak D call: TRBD1 (6 bases). In germline, CDR1 is LGHDT, CDR2 YNNKEL (reference sequence). The CDR3 runs to 15 residues. The V gene lost 4 bases and the J gene lost 4 bases, with 14 bases spanning the gap. This chain's CDR3 is CASSRTAAGNQPQHF. CDR3 nucleotides: TGTGCCAGCAGCCGGACAGCCGCCGGGAATCAGCCCCAGCATTTT.

This clone was counted between two and nine times. V is TRBV5-1 and J is TRBJ2-1; D unclear. With 0 bases removed from V and 1 base from J, the gap between germline ends came to 11 bases. CDR3 length: 16 residues. The V gene's germline CDR1 is SGHRS and CDR2 YFSETQ. The CDR3 DNA sequence: TGCGCCAGCAGCTTGGGGGCAGTATATTCCTACAATGAGCAGTTCTTC. The encoded protein is CASSLGAVYSYNEQFF.

This chain links TRBV5-4 with TRBJ1-1, with a tentative D call TRBD1 (6 bases). Looked up from germline, CDR1 is SGHNT and CDR2 is YYREEE (reference sequence). The CDR3 runs to 16 residues. Trimming took 0 bases from V and 0 from J, leaving 12 bases between them. The CDR3 loop reads CASSLGGRPLNTEAFF. The DNA of the CDR3 is TGTGCCAGCAGCTTGGGGGGGCGACCCTTGAACACTGAAGCTTTCTTT.

This clone showed up just once. The chain links TRBV5-1 to TRBJ1-6; no reliable D call. The germline CDR1 and CDR2 sequences are SGHRS and YFSETQ. Trimming shortened V by 4 bases and J by 5 bases, and 13 bases separated the two germline ends. The CDR3 length is 15 residues. CDR3 residues: CASSDGRGNNSPLHF. CDR3 bases: TGCGCCAGCAGCGACGGACGGGGTAATAATTCACCCCTCCACTTT.

This clone was seen a handful of times. The V and J genes are TRBV7-3 and TRBJ1-6, with unresolved D. CDR3 size: 16 residues. The ends were cut back, 1 base at V and 9 bases at J, with 16 bases in the middle. CDR1 is SGHTA and CDR2 is FQGTGA in the germline V gene. The CDR3 bases are TGTGCCAGCAGCTTAATCGGCGGGAGGGAAAGTTCACCCCTCCACTTT. This gives the protein CASSLIGGRESSPLHF.

This clone was found once. The chain joins TRBV7-9 to TRBJ2-2, with 7 positions matching TRBD1. The V segment lost 1 base and the J segment 2 bases; nucleotides outside the gene matches: 4. Germline V gene lookup returns CDR1 SEHNR and CDR2 FQNEAQ (reference sequence). This CDR3 is built from 16 residues. The chain's CDR3 is CASSLVGGPNTGELFF. The CDR3, as DNA: TGTGCCAGCAGCTTAGTAGGGGGCCCAAACACCGGGGAGCTGTTTTTT.

The chain links TRBV7-6 to TRBJ2-5; tentatively, D is TRBD1 (6 bases). Looked up from germline, CDR1 is SGHVS and CDR2 is FNYEAQ. The CDR3 is made up of 15 amino acids. V lost 1 base and J 2 bases, leaving 11 bases between the germline ends. CDR3 sequence (DNA): TGTGCCAGCAGCTTAGGTCCAGGGGAGCAAGAGACCCAGTACTTC. Translated: CASSLGPGEQETQYF. The variable domain in full, completed from reference TRBV7-6 and TRBJ2-5, reads GAGVSQSPRYKVTKRGQDVALRCDPISGHVSLYWYRQALGQGPEFLTYFNYEAQQDKSGLPNDRFSAERPEGSISTLTIQRTEQRDSAMYRCASSLGPGEQETQYFGPGTRLLVL.

The chain employs TRBV19 and TRBJ1-1; 8 bases are a match to TRBD1. In germline, CDR1 is LNHDA, CDR2 SQIVND (reference sequence). The V and J ends lost 6 bases and 8 bases, in that order; junction bases with no gene match: 11. The CDR3 runs to 14 residues. The CDR3 DNA reads as TGTGCCAGTAGCGAAAGCCGAGGACAGGGAGAAGCTTTCTTT. This translates into CASSESRGQGEAFF.

V usage is TRBV9 and J usage is TRBJ1-6, with D maybe TRBD1 (5 bases). Trimming left V 4 bases short and J 9 bases short, with 11 bases between. Germline V CDR1 and CDR2: SGDLS, YYNGEE. The CDR3 spans 13 residues. CDR3 sequence: CASSMTVGSPLHF. As DNA, the CDR3 is TGTGCCAGCAGCATGACAGTGGGTTCACCCCTCCACTTT.

CDR3 sequence: CASSFYSQPQHF. The DNA of the CDR3 is TGTGCCAGTAGTTTCTATAGTCAGCCCCAGCATTTT. This chain joins TRBV19 and TRBJ1-5; no firm D call. The CDR3 is 12 amino acids. Germline values: CDR1 LNHDA, CDR2 SQIVND (reference sequence). The V and J ends lost 5 bases and 6 bases respectively, with 8 bases between them.

The chain has TRBV7-2 and TRBJ1-5; 11 positions match TRBD1. J lost 7 bases, V lost 4 bases, and 15 bases had no gene match. This CDR3 is built from 18 residues. Germline loops: CDR1 SGHTA, CDR2 FQGNSA. The CDR3 here is CASSSGTGGLYGLQPQHF. DNA of the CDR3: TGTGCCAGCAGCTCCGGGACAGGGGGGCTATATGGCCTACAGCCCCAGCATTTT.

CDR3 protein: CASRTGQGAGYGYTF. CDR3 bases: TGTGCCAGCAGGACGGGACAGGGGGCAGGGTATGGCTACACCTTC. This sequence joins TRBV5-4 and TRBJ1-2, with 12 bases aligning to TRBD1. The CDR3 loop spans 15 amino acids. The V gene end was trimmed by 5 bases and the J gene end by 5 bases; junction bases not matched to a gene: 7. Germline-derived CDR1 and CDR2 are SGHNT and YYREEE (reference sequence).

This clone has a single count. V usage is TRBV28 and J usage is TRBJ2-7; D is unclear. CDR1 and CDR2 (germline): MDHEN, SYDVKM. V was cut by 0 bases and J by 6 bases, with 15 bases left in between. This CDR3 has 15 amino acids. Here the CDR3 reads CASSLWADTSLEQYV. CDR3 nucleotides: TGTGCCAGCAGTTTATGGGCAGATACGTCCCTCGAGCAGTACGTC.

CDR3 amino acids: CSVVGRGTGSNEQFF. The CDR3 DNA sequence: TGCAGCGTTGTAGGCAGGGGGACAGGGTCAAATGAGCAGTTCTTC. The chain is built from TRBV29-1 and TRBJ2-1, with 9 bases matching TRBD1. V was pared by 4 bases and J by 7 bases, with 11 bases of the junction left unmatched. CDR3 length equals 15 residues. Germline-derived CDR1 and CDR2 are SQVTM and ANQGSEA.